This TCR beta chain emerged from a study of T cell responses to AZD1222 COVID-19 vaccine. Study results and caveats: In a largely white British group with more females than males, clonal diversity was possibly underestimated.

Assay used: immunoSEQ multiplex PCR; TCRdb lists only in-frame clones, some missing. The sample yields 130,000 or so clones, nearly 95% seen once. This CDR3 region has 11 residues. V was pared by 6 bases and J by 8 bases, with 13 bases between. The germline V gene encodes CDR1 DFQATT and CDR2 SNEGSKA (reference sequence). As concerns this clone: The target antigen is unknown.

The sample here was peripheral blood, taken on day 0 of AZD1222 vaccination. This TCR was recovered from an adult in good health. The chain is built from TRBV20-1 and TRBJ1-1, with D unresolved. CDR3 region: CSAGRLREAFF. In DNA, the CDR3 is TGCAGTGCAGGCCGCCTCAGGGAAGCTTTCTTT.